This TCR beta chain was identified during a study of T cells in women clearing cervical HPV infection. In terms of frequency, this clone is large. The missing CDR3 end, 3 residues past where the read stops, is filled in from the germline J gene. Additional DNA sequences in this sample encode the identical CDR3. The germline CDR1 and CDR2 sequences are LNHDA and SQIVND (reference sequence). V lost 0 bases to trimming and J lost 4 bases, with 18 bases between them. This CDR3 comprises 17 residues. The repertoire was sequenced with immunoSEQ multiplex PCR; TCRdb's copy has only in-frame clones and lacks some. Its table records around 40,000 clones.

The sample taken for sequencing was blood buffy coat. The V gene is TRBV19, the J gene TRBJ1-2; possibly TRBD1 for D (6 bases). The receptor was derived from a woman aged 18-70 years with a cervical HPV16 infection that either progressed to CIN3+ or cleared (not recorded which). CDR3 bases read: TGTGCCAGTAGTATAGATCTATCGACAGGACAGTTCTATGGC. It translates to CASSIDLSTGQFYG. The CDR3 as a whole reads CASSIDLSTGQFYGYTF. Filled out from reference TRBV19 and TRBJ1-2, the complete variable domain reads DGGITQSPKYLFRKEGQNVTLSCEQNLNHDAMYWYRQDPGQGLRLIYYSQIVNDFQKGDIAEGYSVSREKKESFPLTVTSAQKNPTAFYLCASSIDLSTGQFYGYTFGSGTRLTVV.